Each of the 24 T cell receptor beta chains below was sequenced from the same sample in a study of cytomegalovirus exposure and HLA in healthy donors. The PCR ran on 60 Vbeta and 13 Jbeta primers. Here immunoSEQ multiplex PCR was the method, and the copy in TCRdb shows in-frame clones only, minus some. The sample yields fewer than 150,000 clones, about 66% seen once. Sequencing used PBMCs. The receptors were sampled from a human donor in good health.

The V call is TRBV5-1, the J call TRBJ2-7; maybe TRBD1 (5 bases). V dropped 0 bases and J dropped 13 bases, with 8 bases sitting between them. Germline V lookup: CDR1 SGHRS, CDR2 YFSETQ. This CDR3 spans 10 amino acids. CDR3 protein: CASSLETAYF. Written as DNA, the CDR3 is TGCGCCAGCAGCTTGGAGACAGCCTACTTC.

The rearrangement joins TRBV11-3 to TRBJ2-5, with D perhaps matching TRBD1 (6 bases). Germline V gene sequence: CDR1 SGHNT, CDR2 YENEEA. Trimming took 6 bases from V and 0 from J, leaving 11 bases between them. The CDR3 loop spans 14 amino acids. The CDR3 loop reads CASSIGQHQETQYF. CDR3 DNA: TGTGCCAGCAGTATCGGACAGCACCAAGAGACCCAGTACTTC.

V and J are TRBV28 and TRBJ1-2; 8 bases are shared with TRBD1. The CDR3 contains 16 residues. Looked up from germline, CDR1 is MDHEN and CDR2 is SYDVKM. V was clipped by 7 bases and J by 7 bases; unmatched bases: 17. Here the CDR3 reads CASMVAQGALDGGYTF. The CDR3 region has the DNA TGTGCCAGCATGGTTGCGCAGGGGGCACTGGATGGTGGCTACACCTTC.

J is TRBJ2-4 and V is TRBV4-1; 10 bases map to TRBD1. Germline values: CDR1 MGHRA, CDR2 YSYEKL. With V trimmed by 2 bases and J by 2 bases, 6 bases remained unmatched. The CDR3 consists of 17 residues. The DNA of the CDR3 is TGCGCCAGCAGCCAACCCGGGACAGGGGTTCCCAAAAACATTCAGTACTTC. It yields the protein CASSQPGTGVPKNIQYF.

The V gene is TRBV6-5, the J gene TRBJ2-1; a weak D match, TRBD2 (5 bases). Trimming left V 0 bases short and J 3 bases short, with 6 bases between. The CDR3 length is 14 residues. Germline V gives CDR1 MNHEY, CDR2 SVGAGI. The CDR3 loop is CASSYSRDYNEQFF. DNA of the CDR3: TGTGCCAGCAGTTACTCGAGGGACTACAATGAGCAGTTCTTC.

This chain joins TRBV5-5 and TRBJ1-5, with D unclear. This CDR3 region has 15 residues. Germline CDR1 SGHKS, CDR2 YYEKEE (reference sequence). Between the trimmed V and J ends, which lost 4 bases and 6 bases, there was a span of 17 bases. The CDR3 nucleotides are TGTGCCAGCAGCCCAGCCACCGGTCGAGGTCAGCCCCAGCATTTT. Its translation is CASSPATGRGQPQHF.

The chain has TRBV15 and TRBJ2-2; D uncertain. The germline V gene has CDR1 LNHNV and CDR2 YYDKDF (reference sequence). This CDR3 comprises 15 residues. V was trimmed by 6 bases and J by 0 bases, leaving 11 bases between them. The CDR3 DNA reads TGTGCCACCAGTCAGACTCCAGCGAACACCGGGGAGCTGTTTTTT. Protein sequence: CATSQTPANTGELFF.

Details on this clone: The sample has other DNA sequences that encode this CDR3 too. The rearrangement joins TRBV6-5 to TRBJ1-2, with no clear D. CDR3 size: 12 residues. Trimming took off 6 bases at V and 3 bases at J, with 8 bases between the two ends. Germline loops: CDR1 MNHEY, CDR2 SVGAGI. The CDR3 protein is CASRSEYYGYTF. In DNA, the CDR3 is TGTGCCAGCAGGTCCGAGTACTATGGCTACACCTTC.

This clone occurred once. This chain joins TRBV4-1 and TRBJ1-5; TRBD1 is a possible D gene (5 bases). The V end lost 0 bases, the J end lost 5 bases, and 8 bases lay between the germline ends. CDR1 is MGHRA, CDR2 YSYEKL, per germline. The CDR3 is 14 amino acids. In DNA form, the CDR3 reads TGCGCCAGCAGCCAAGACAGGGTTGATCAGCCCCAGCATTTT. It codes for CASSQDRVDQPQHF.

The V gene is TRBV7-3, the J gene TRBJ2-2, with TRBD2 matching over 10 bases. Germline V lookup: CDR1 SGHTA, CDR2 FQGTGA. V lost 5 bases and J lost 3; bases outside the gene matches: 9. The CDR3 covers 17 residues. CDR3: CASSPRSGTSDTGELFF. CDR3 coding DNA: TGTGCCAGCAGCCCAAGGTCCGGGACTAGCGACACCGGGGAGCTGTTTTTT.

The rearrangement uses TRBV5-1 and TRBJ2-5, with TRBD2 matching 10 bases. CDR1 is SGHRS, CDR2 YFSETQ, per germline. The ends lost 5 bases at V and 3 bases at J; junction bases unmatched: 4. CDR3 length: 14 amino acids. For the CDR3, the DNA is TGCGCCAGCAGTACCCTAGCGGGGGAAGAGACCCAGTACTTC. Translation: CASSTLAGEETQYF.

This clone was picked up a small number of times. The J gene is TRBJ2-7, the V gene TRBV2, with D possibly being TRBD1 (5 bases). V shed 5 bases and J shed 0 bases, with 11 bases lying between them. This CDR3 spans 14 amino acids. The germline V gene encodes CDR1 SNHLY and CDR2 FYNNEI. CDR3 loop: CASSRIRVSYEQYF. CDR3 DNA: TGTGCCAGCAGTCGAATCAGGGTCTCCTACGAGCAGTACTTC.

The chain is built from TRBV9 and TRBJ1-1; D uncertain. This CDR3 is built from 13 residues. Trimming stripped 0 bases from V and 5 bases from J, with 8 bases between. Germline V lookup: CDR1 SGDLS, CDR2 YYNGEE. CDR3 residues: CASSVGVVTEAFF. CDR3 DNA: TGTGCCAGCAGCGTAGGAGTCGTAACTGAAGCTTTCTTT.

The chain combines TRBV14 with TRBJ1-2, with TRBD1 as a possible D gene (5 bases). The CDR3 sequence is 14 residues long. CDR1 SGHDN and CDR2 FVKESK come from the germline V gene. Trimming shortened V by 1 base and J by 4 bases, and 10 bases separated the two germline ends. The CDR3 sequence is CASSQVDSLYGYTF. CDR3 DNA: TGTGCCAGCAGCCAAGTCGACAGCCTCTATGGCTACACCTTC.

This clone was seen more than once but under ten times. The chain's CDR3 is CAITVGQGRVYEQYF. CDR3 DNA: TGTGCCATCACCGTCGGACAGGGTCGGGTCTACGAGCAGTACTTC. The chain employs TRBV10-3 and TRBJ2-7, with TRBD1 matching 8 bases. The CDR3 loop spans 15 amino acids. V lost 7 bases to trimming and J lost 3 bases; unmatched junction nucleotides: 11. Germline CDR1 is ENHRY and CDR2 is SYGVKD.

The J gene is TRBJ1-2, the V gene TRBV19; TRBD1 aligns across 12 bases. V gave up 5 bases and J gave up 7 bases; unmatched junction bases: 8. This CDR3 region has 15 residues. Germline V lookup: CDR1 LNHDA, CDR2 SQIVND (reference sequence). The CDR3 protein is CASSPWDRGRSGYTF. CDR3 in DNA: TGTGCCAGTAGTCCCTGGGACAGGGGGCGGTCTGGCTACACCTTC.

This rearrangement joins TRBV19 to TRBJ2-1; 10 nucleotides line up with TRBD1. The CDR3 spans 18 residues. V was pared by 4 bases and J by 0 bases, with 9 bases of the junction left unmatched. Germline V gene sequence: CDR1 LNHDA, CDR2 SQIVND (reference sequence). The CDR3 region has the DNA TGTGCCAGTAGTAAGGAGGGACAGGGGTCGAGCTCCTACAATGAGCAGTTCTTC. Protein: CASSKEGQGSSSYNEQFF.

This sequence joins TRBV4-2 and TRBJ2-3; TRBD2 might be the D (6 bases). CDR3 size: 14 residues. V lost 0 bases, J lost 11 bases, and 15 bases lay in between. Germline CDR1 reads LGHNA; CDR2 reads YNFKEQ. CDR3: CASSQDRNGRMQYF. The CDR3 DNA is TGTGCCAGCAGCCAAGATCGGAACGGGAGAATGCAGTATTTT.

The chain employs TRBV1 and TRBJ2-2; the table calls TRBD2, which could not be checked here. TRBV1 is a listed pseudogene. The CDR3 length is 16 residues. The CDR3 loop reads CTSVEKGEGRTGELFF. The CDR3 DNA follows: TGCACCAGCGTCGAGAAAGGGGAGGGCAGAACCGGGGAGCTGTTTTTT.

The chain joins TRBV5-4 to TRBJ1-2; unclear D gene. The V end was cut by 4 bases, the J end by 0 bases, with 13 bases between. The CDR3 has 15 residues. Germline values: CDR1 SGHNT, CDR2 YYREEE (reference sequence). CDR3 nucleotides: TGTGCCAGCAGCCCCCACTTAGAAGCTAACTATGGCTACACCTTC. As protein: CASSPHLEANYGYTF.

This chain links TRBV5-5 with TRBJ2-5, with D perhaps TRBD1 (6 bases). Germline CDR1 reads SGHKS; CDR2 reads YYEKEE (reference sequence). V lost 4 bases, J lost 4 bases, and 20 bases lay in between. The CDR3 contains 16 residues. The CDR3 protein is CASSKRTDPGGETQYF. DNA of the CDR3: TGTGCCAGCAGCAAAAGGACAGATCCAGGTGGAGAGACCCAGTACTTC. The full variable domain, rest sourced from reference TRBV5-5 and TRBJ2-5, is DAGVTQSPTHLIKTRGQQVTLRCSPISGHKSVSWYQQVLGQGPQFIFQYYEKEERGRGNFPDRFSARQFPNYSSELNVNALLLGDSALYLCASSKRTDPGGETQYFGPGTRLLVL.

The chain joins TRBV27 to TRBJ2-3; D remains unclear. The germline CDR1 and CDR2 sequences are MNHEY and SMNVEV (reference sequence). The CDR3 runs 13 residues. V shed 5 bases and J shed 0 bases, with 6 bases lying between them. The CDR3 DNA is TGTGCCAGCAGTCACGGGAGCACAGATACGCAGTATTTT. Its translation is CASSHGSTDTQYF.

About this clone itself: At the DNA level, this CDR3 is encoded by other sequences in the same sample as well. The genes are TRBV28 and TRBJ1-4; D is undetermined. This CDR3 spans 15 amino acids. Trimming took off 6 bases at V and 7 bases at J, with 18 bases between the two ends. CDR1 MDHEN and CDR2 SYDVKM come from the germline V gene. In DNA, the CDR3 is TGTGCCAGCAGCCCCCTCACCGCGGGAGGTGAAAAACTGTTTTTT. Translating it yields CASSPLTAGGEKLFF.

The chain recombines TRBV5-1 with TRBJ1-2, with D unresolved. The CDR3 has 14 residues. From germline, CDR1 is SGHRS and CDR2 YFSETQ. The germline V and J ends were trimmed by 0 bases and 0 bases, with 6 bases remaining between them. This CDR3 reads CASSLVQANYGYTF. CDR3 bases: TGCGCCAGCAGCTTGGTTCAGGCTAACTATGGCTACACCTTC.